One sample yielded the 10 T cell receptor beta chains listed below, sequenced in a study of blood T cells in healthy people across ages. The use of a sample-barcoded 5' primer and a J-beta primer mix characterized a second PCR of roughly 7 to 12 cycles. From the 5' RACE reads, TCRdb called clonotypes with MiXCR, one entry per CDR3 protein. The sample lists roughly 1.6 million distinct CDR3 sequences, 34% occurring once. The sequencing sample was made of blood. Receptors were obtained from a woman younger than 45 in good health.

This clonotype showed up just a few times. The chain carries TRBV20-1 and TRBJ2-4, with D uncertain. Deletions cut 5 bases from V and 6 bases from J, with 17 bases between. The CDR3 runs to 14 residues. Germline CDR1 is DFQATT and CDR2 is SNEGSKA (reference sequence). The CDR3 nucleotides are TGCAGTGCTGAACCCGACACTTCGGCAAACATTCAGTACTTC. Residues: CSAEPDTSANIQYF.

This clonotype has a handful of counts. This sequence joins TRBV5-5 and TRBJ2-6; D possibly corresponds to TRBD2 (6 bases). Trimming removed 0 bases at V and 2 bases at J, with 12 bases between. In germline, CDR1 is SGHKS, CDR2 YYEKEE (reference sequence). The CDR3 has 17 amino acids. In DNA form, the CDR3 reads TGTGCCAGCAGCTTGGCGGGCGGGATTCCTGGGGCCAACGTCCTGACTTTC. Translated: CASSLAGGIPGANVLTF.

The chain uses TRBV6-4 and TRBJ2-3; 12 bases are a match to TRBD2. The CDR3 runs to 17 residues. J gave up 0 bases and V 4 bases, and 5 bases lay outside the gene matches. Germline V lookup: CDR1 MRHNA, CDR2 SNTAGT. The CDR3 bases are TGTGCCAGCAGTGCGACTAGCGGGGGCCTTAGCACAGATACGCAGTATTTT. It codes for CASSATSGGLSTDTQYF.

The chain employs TRBV19 and TRBJ1-1; D remains ambiguous. Germline V gene data show CDR1 as LNHDA and CDR2 as SQIVND (reference sequence). The V end lost 2 bases, the J end lost 5 bases, and 21 bases lay between the germline ends. The CDR3 sequence is 17 residues long. CDR3 region: CASSIPQTSIRETEAFF. DNA for the CDR3: TGTGCCAGTAGTATACCACAAACCAGCATAAGGGAGACTGAAGCTTTCTTT.

This clonotype has a count of ten or more. The chain employs TRBV12-3 or TRBV12-4 and TRBJ1-2; D unclear. The CDR3 is made up of 14 amino acids. Trimming pared 5 bases from V and 6 bases from J, leaving 16 bases between. CDR3 protein: CASSRSRGDDGYTF. CDR3 DNA sequence: TGTGCCAGCAGTAGAAGTCGGGGAGATGATGGCTACACCTTC.

The chain recombines TRBV30 with TRBJ2-1; D is possibly TRBD2 (5 bases). The CDR3 runs 15 residues. Germline values: CDR1 GTSNPN, CDR2 SVGIG (reference sequence). V was shortened by 1 base and J by 1 base, with 11 bases between the two germline ends. CDR3: CAWSGEGSSYNEQFF. The CDR3 DNA sequence: TGTGCCTGGAGTGGCGAGGGATCGTCCTACAATGAGCAGTTCTTC. The full variable domain, rest sourced from reference TRBV30 and TRBJ2-1, is SQTIHQWPATLVQPVGSPLSLECTVEGTSNPNLYWYRQAAGRGLQLLFYSVGIGQISSEVPQNLSASRPQDRQFILSSKKLLLSDSGFYLCAWSGEGSSYNEQFFGPGTRLTVL.

For the CDR3, the DNA is TGTGCCAGCAGCCTACCGACCTCGAAGGAGCAGTTCTTC. Its translation is CASSLPTSKEQFF. This rearrangement joins TRBV5-6 to TRBJ2-1; D gene unclear. CDR3 length: 13 residues. V was clipped by 4 bases and J by 10 bases, with 15 bases between them. Germline values: CDR1 SGHDT, CDR2 YYEEEE.

This clonotype was counted only a few times. V usage is TRBV11-2 and J usage is TRBJ2-1, with 8 positions matching TRBD2. Per the germline V gene, CDR1 is SGHAT and CDR2 is FQNNGV. This CDR3 contains 14 residues. V lost 3 bases to trimming and J lost 8 bases; unmatched junction nucleotides: 6. CDR3: CASSFGGARDEQFF. For the CDR3, the DNA is TGTGCCAGCAGCTTCGGGGGGGCGAGGGATGAGCAGTTCTTC.

This clonotype turned up a few times. The CDR3 DNA follows: TGCAGTGCCATTTCCGGGGGGACCCAGTACTTC. This codes for CSAISGGTQYF. V usage is TRBV20-1 and J usage is TRBJ2-5; possibly TRBD2 for D (6 bases). Germline lookup yields CDR1 DFQATT and CDR2 SNEGSKA (reference sequence). The CDR3 extends over 11 amino acids. V lost 6 bases and J 7 bases, leaving 12 bases between the germline ends.

The sample holds a few counts of this clonotype. The V call is TRBV9, the J call TRBJ2-7, with 9 bases fitting TRBD1. There are 18 residues in the CDR3. CDR1 and CDR2 from the germline V gene are SGDLS and YYNGEE. Germline trimming cut 0 bases from V and 4 bases from J; bases unmatched to any gene: 14. CDR3 protein: CASSVVEPGTGFVYEQYF. The CDR3 nucleotides are TGTGCCAGCAGCGTAGTCGAACCCGGGACAGGGTTTGTTTACGAGCAGTACTTC.